This T cell receptor (beta chain) is from a study of blood T cell repertoires in COVID-19. Study summary: The United States, Italy and Spain were the sources of the acute and convalescent COVID-19 samples. From T cells, B-cell-depleted T cells, or PBMCs came the material, which was cDNA or gDNA.

Per the original data handling: Estimation of nucleated cell counts relied on the amplification of reference gene primers. The assay was immunoSEQ multiplex PCR, and TCRdb's table has in-frame clones only and misses some. V and J calls and clone size are those listed in that table; D and trimming were worked out from the DNA. The sample comprises 230,000 or so clones, 90% of which are singletons, and roughly 2.2% rests with the top ten. There are 17 residues in the CDR3. The germline CDR1 and CDR2 sequences are LNHNV and YYDKDF (reference sequence). J gave up 3 bases and V 5 bases, and 5 bases lay outside the gene matches. The Seattle patients joined while their infection was active and were tracked longitudinally afterward.

Material: peripheral blood. J is TRBJ2-2 and V is TRBV15; 14 nucleotides match TRBD2. This TCR came from a woman aged 55-75 years with COVID-19, enrolled during active disease. CDR3 in DNA: TGTGCCACCAGCCTGGGACTAGCGGGGGTGGACACCGGGGAGCTGTTTTTT. This codes for CATSLGLAGVDTGELFF.